This T cell receptor (beta chain) emerged from a study of blood T cell repertoires in COVID-19. The V gene's germline CDR1 is WNHNN and CDR2 SYGVQD (reference sequence). The CDR3 is made up of 15 amino acids. The ends lost 7 bases at V and 1 base at J; junction bases unmatched: 7. Here immunoSEQ multiplex PCR was the method, and the copy in TCRdb shows in-frame clones only, minus some. The table lists approximately 180,000 clones, around 85% of them singletons. The sequence came from a human donor with active or convalescent COVID-19. The donor label of this sample is uncertain. Sequencing was performed on peripheral blood. V and J are TRBV10-1 and TRBJ2-5; 9 bases are shared with TRBD1. CDR3 DNA: TGCGCCAGCAACCGGGACAGGGCCCTCCAAGAGACCCAGTACTTC. Protein: CASNRDRALQETQYF.